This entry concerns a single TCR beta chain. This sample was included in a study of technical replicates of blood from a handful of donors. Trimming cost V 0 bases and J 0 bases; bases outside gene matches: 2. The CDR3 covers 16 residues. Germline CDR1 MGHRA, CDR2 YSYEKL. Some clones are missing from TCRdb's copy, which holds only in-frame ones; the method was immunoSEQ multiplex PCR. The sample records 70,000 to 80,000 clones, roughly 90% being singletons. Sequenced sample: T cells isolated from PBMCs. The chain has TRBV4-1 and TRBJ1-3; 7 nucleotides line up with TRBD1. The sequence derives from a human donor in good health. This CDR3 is CASSQEGQVSGNTIYF. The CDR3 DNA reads TGCGCCAGCAGCCAAGAAGGACAGGTCTCTGGAAACACCATATATTTT.